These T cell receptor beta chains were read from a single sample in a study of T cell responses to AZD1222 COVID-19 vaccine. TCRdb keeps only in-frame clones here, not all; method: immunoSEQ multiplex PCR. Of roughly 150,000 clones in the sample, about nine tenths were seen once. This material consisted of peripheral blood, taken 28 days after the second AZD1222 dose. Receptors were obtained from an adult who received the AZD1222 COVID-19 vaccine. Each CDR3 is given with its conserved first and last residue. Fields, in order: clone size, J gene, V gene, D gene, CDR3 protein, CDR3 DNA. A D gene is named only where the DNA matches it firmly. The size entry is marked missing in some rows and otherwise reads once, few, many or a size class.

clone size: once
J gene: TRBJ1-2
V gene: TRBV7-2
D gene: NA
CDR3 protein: CASSLTVYGYTF
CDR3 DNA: TGTGCCAGCAGCTTAACAGTCTATGGCTACACCTTC

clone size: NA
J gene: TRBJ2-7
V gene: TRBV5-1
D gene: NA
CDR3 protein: CASSLAPDTTYEQYF
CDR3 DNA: TGCGCCAGCAGCTTGGCTCCGGACACTACCTACGAGCAGTACTTC

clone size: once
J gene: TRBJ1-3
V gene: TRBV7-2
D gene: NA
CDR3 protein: CASSTQGGSIGNTIYF
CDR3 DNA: TGTGCCAGCAGTACCCAAGGGGGAAGTATTGGAAACACCATATATTTT

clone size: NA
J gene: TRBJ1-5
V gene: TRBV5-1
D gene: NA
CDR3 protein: CASSIRGTANDYSNQPQHF
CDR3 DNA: TGCGCCAGCAGTATACGTGGGACGGCGAATGATTATAGCAATCAGCCCCAGCATTTT

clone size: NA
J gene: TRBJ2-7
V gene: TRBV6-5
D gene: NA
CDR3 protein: CASRQRTDKPYEQYF
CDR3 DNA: TGTGCCAGCAGGCAGAGGACAGATAAACCCTACGAGCAGTACTTC

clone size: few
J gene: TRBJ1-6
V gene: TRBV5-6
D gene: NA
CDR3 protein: CASSLESRANSPLHF
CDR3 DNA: TGTGCCAGCAGCTTGGAGAGCAGAGCGAATTCACCCCTCCACTTT

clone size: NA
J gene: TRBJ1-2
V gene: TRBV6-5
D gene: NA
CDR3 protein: CASSSNYGYTF
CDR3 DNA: TGTGCCAGCAGTTCGAACTATGGCTACACCTTC

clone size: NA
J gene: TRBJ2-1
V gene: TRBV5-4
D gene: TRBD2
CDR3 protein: CASSLALAGSGLEQFF
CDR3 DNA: TGTGCCAGCAGCTTGGCGCTAGCGGGGTCCGGATTAGAGCAGTTCTTC

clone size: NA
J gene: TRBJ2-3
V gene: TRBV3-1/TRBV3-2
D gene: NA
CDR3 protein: CASSPGIRYAQYF
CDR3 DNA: TGTGCCAGCAGCCCAGGCATCAGGTACGCGCAGTATTTT

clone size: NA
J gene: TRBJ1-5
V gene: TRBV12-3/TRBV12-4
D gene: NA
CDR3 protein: CASSLGQPQHF
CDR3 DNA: TGTGCCAGCAGTTTAGGTCAGCCCCAGCATTTT

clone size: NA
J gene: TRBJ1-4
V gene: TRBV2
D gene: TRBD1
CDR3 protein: CASSLDRGYEKLFF
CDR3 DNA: TGTGCCAGCAGTTTAGACAGGGGATATGAAAAACTGTTTTTT

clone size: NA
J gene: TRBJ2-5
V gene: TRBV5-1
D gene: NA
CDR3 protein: CASSPVDAKQTQYF
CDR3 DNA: TGCGCCAGCAGCCCGGTAGACGCAAAACAGACCCAGTACTTC

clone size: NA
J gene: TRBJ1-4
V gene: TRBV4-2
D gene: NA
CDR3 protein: CASSQDTGSATNEKLFF
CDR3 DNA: TGTGCCAGCAGCCAAGATACAGGGAGCGCAACTAATGAAAAACTGTTTTTT

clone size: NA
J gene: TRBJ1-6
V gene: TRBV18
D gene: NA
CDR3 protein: CASSPGGSHRTNSPLHF
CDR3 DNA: TGTGCCAGCTCACCGGGAGGGTCCCATCGAACCAATTCACCCCTCCACTTT

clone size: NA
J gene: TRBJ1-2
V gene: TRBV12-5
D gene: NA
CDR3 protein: CASGLGVGGYTF
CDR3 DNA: TGTGCTAGTGGTTTGGGGGTTGGGGGCTACACCTTC

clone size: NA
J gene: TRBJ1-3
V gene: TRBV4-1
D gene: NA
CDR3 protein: CASSLPGTGGNTIYF
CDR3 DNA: TGCGCCAGCAGCCTACCAGGGACGGGAGGAAACACCATATATTTT